Listed below are T cell receptor beta chains from one sample, sequenced in a study of shared clonotypes between healthy human individuals. Data came from immunoSEQ multiplex PCR; TCRdb stores just in-frame clones and leaves some out. Seen here are over a million clones, approximately 80% observed once, and the top ten hold roughly 0.57%. The sample consisted of memory CD4+ T cells from PBMCs. The receptors derive from a man younger than 35 in good health. Some clones in this sample may be carry-over from other donors' samples. Each CDR3 is given with its conserved first and last residue. The order of the fields is V gene, clone size, J gene, D gene, CDR3 DNA, CDR3 protein. The D gene is left open where the match is weak. A row's size may be missing; if present it is once, few, many or a size class.

>TRBV7-2|-|TRBJ1-3|TRBD1
TGTGCCAGCAGCATACTAGGTTGGACAGGGCGAAACACCATATATTTT
CASSILGWTGRNTIYF
>TRBV29-1|once|TRBJ2-7|-
TGCAGCGTTGGACAGGACCAACAATTTTACGAGCAGTACTTC
CSVGQDQQFYEQYF
>TRBV6-6|-|TRBJ1-2|TRBD1
TGTGCCAGCAGTTACTACAGGGGGCCGGACTATGGCTACACCTTC
CASSYYRGPDYGYTF
>TRBV4-3|-|TRBJ1-1|-
TGCGCCAGCAGCCAAGATCACGGGGTGAACACTGAAGCTTTCTTT
CASSQDHGVNTEAFF
>TRBV30|few|TRBJ2-7|-
TGTGCCTGGAGTGGAGGGCGGTACTACGAGCAGTACTTC
CAWSGGRYYEQYF
>TRBV29-1|-|TRBJ2-7|-
TGCAGCGTTGAACCACAGGGCACCTACGAGCAGTACTTC
CSVEPQGTYEQYF
>TRBV14|-|TRBJ1-6|-
TGTGCCAGCAGCCAACCCTGGACCCGGGGGCCCTCACCCCTCCACTTT
CASSQPWTRGPSPLHF
>TRBV5-1|-|TRBJ2-3|-
TGCGCCAGCAGCTTGGCCGCGAGAGTCACAGATACGCAGTATTTT
CASSLAARVTDTQYF
>TRBV4-1|few|TRBJ2-2|TRBD2
TGCGCCAGCAGCCAAGATCCCCGTCTAGCGGTTACGAACACCGGGGAGCTGTTTTTT
CASSQDPRLAVTNTGELFF
>TRBV5-1|-|TRBJ2-1|-
TGCGCCAGCAGCTTGGCCTCGGGGGCCTACTACAATGAGCAGTTCTTC
CASSLASGAYYNEQFF
>TRBV9|-|TRBJ1-3|-
TGTGCCAGCAGCGTAACCGCCGGTGGGACCGGAAACACCATATATTTT
CASSVTAGGTGNTIYF